This T cell receptor (beta chain) appears in the sequencing data of a study of blood T cell repertoires in COVID-19. About the study: The cDNA or gDNA used as material had been derived from T cells, B-cell-depleted T cells, or PBMCs.

Per the original methods: The authors estimated nucleated cell counts from reference gene primer amplification. Measured with immunoSEQ multiplex PCR; TCRdb has only the in-frame clones, and not every one. That table is the source of V, J and clone size, and D and trimming were worked out from the DNA. Among a few hundred thousand clones listed, roughly 88% were seen once. Participants were placed into cohorts based on the clinical history they reported. Recovered status in Cohort 3 required two negative PCRs, clearance, or symptom resolution. V was pared by 3 bases and J by 10 bases, with 8 bases of the junction left unmatched. Germline CDR1 is MNHNS and CDR2 is SASEGT. The CDR3 is made up of 15 amino acids.

The sample comprised PBMCs or T cells enriched from blood (not recorded which). This sequence originates from a man aged 30-40 years who had recovered from COVID-19. This chain uses TRBV6-1 with TRBJ1-6, with 8 positions matching TRBD1. This chain's CDR3 is CASSDRTGIRSPLHF. The CDR3 DNA follows: TGTGCCAGCAGTGACAGGACAGGGATACGCTCACCCCTCCACTTT.